Listed below are T cell receptor beta chains from one sample, sequenced in a study of T cell clonotyping in hematopoietic cell transplantation. The table came from immunoSEQ multiplex PCR; TCRdb's copy has only in-frame clones and leaves some out. The sample records about 70,000 clones, around 94% being singletons. Sequencing was carried out using peripheral blood mononuclear cells. These receptors originate from a man between 50 and 59 years old in good health. Some clones in this sample may be carry-over from other donors' samples. Both conserved end residues are part of each CDR3. The D gene is left open where the match is weak. Some rows mark clone size as missing; the rest say once, few, many or name a class of expanded clone.

J gene	clone size	V gene	D gene	CDR3 protein	CDR3 DNA
TRBJ1-2	.	TRBV30	.	CAWSFYGGRNYGYTF	TGTGCCTGGAGTTTCTATGGGGGAAGGAACTATGGCTACACCTTC
TRBJ1-3	.	TRBV9	.	CASSRRENTIYF	TGTGCCAGCAGCCGCCGGGAAAACACCATATATTTT
TRBJ1-3	.	TRBV28	.	CASSLASLSGNTIYF	TGTGCCAGCAGTCTAGCGAGCCTCTCTGGAAACACCATATATTTT
TRBJ2-1	.	TRBV6-5	TRBD2	CASRRGGLSYNEQFF	TGTGCCAGCAGGCGCGGGGGACTCTCCTACAATGAGCAGTTCTTC
TRBJ1-5	.	TRBV28	TRBD1	CASSSSAGTVYYSNQPQHF	TGTGCCAGCAGTTCCTCGGCTGGGACAGTTTATTATAGCAATCAGCCCCAGCATTTT
TRBJ1-1	few	TRBV7-2	.	CASSLDGFPTEAFF	TGTGCCAGCAGCTTAGACGGCTTCCCCACTGAAGCTTTCTTT
TRBJ2-2	.	TRBV6-6	.	CASKTGGVPGELFF	TGTGCCAGCAAAACCGGTGGGGTACCCGGGGAGCTGTTTTTT
TRBJ2-1	.	TRBV6-5	TRBD2	CASSYATSGSKDEQFF	TGTGCCAGCAGTTACGCGACTAGCGGGAGTAAGGATGAGCAGTTCTTC
TRBJ2-1	.	TRBV5-6	.	CASSLGTGTYNEQFF	TGTGCCAGCAGCTTGGGTACAGGTACCTACAATGAGCAGTTCTTC
TRBJ1-2	.	TRBV27	.	CASSLGTGLYGGYTF	TGTGCCAGCAGTCTAGGAACCGGCTTGTATGGTGGCTACACCTTC
TRBJ1-5	few	TRBV28	.	CASRWELSNQPQHF	TGTGCCAGCAGGTGGGAGCTTAGCAATCAGCCCCAGCATTTT
TRBJ2-7	.	TRBV29-1	.	CSVASGDSYEQYF	TGCAGCGTGGCCTCGGGCGACTCCTACGAGCAGTACTTC
TRBJ2-7	.	TRBV28	TRBD1	CASRTGLDYEQYF	TGTGCCAGTCGGACAGGGTTAGACTACGAGCAGTACTTC
TRBJ2-1	.	TRBV27	.	CASSFFEGDEQFF	TGTGCCAGCAGTTTCTTTGAGGGGGATGAGCAGTTCTTC
TRBJ2-4	.	TRBV9	.	CASSVDTGENIQYF	TGTGCCAGCAGCGTAGATACCGGGGAAAACATTCAGTACTTC
TRBJ2-7	.	TRBV6-5	TRBD2	CASSSSGTTYEQYF	TGTGCCAGCAGTTCCTCCGGGACTACTTACGAGCAGTACTTC
TRBJ1-5	once	TRBV2	TRBD1	CASSVGQGSQPQHF	TGTGCCAGCAGTGTTGGACAGGGGAGTCAGCCCCAGCATTTT
TRBJ2-2	once	TRBV12-5	.	CASGFKGNTGELFF	TGTGCTAGTGGTTTCAAGGGGAACACCGGGGAGCTGTTTTTT
TRBJ2-5	.	TRBV9	TRBD1	CASSVGGTDHQETQYF	TGTGCCAGCAGCGTAGGTGGGACAGACCATCAAGAGACCCAGTACTTC
TRBJ2-1	.	TRBV6-5	TRBD2	CASTAGGPYNEQFF	TGTGCCAGCACGGCGGGAGGGCCCTACAATGAGCAGTTCTTC
TRBJ2-3	.	TRBV7-2	.	CASSPLANTQYF	TGTGCCAGCAGCCCCCTAGCGAATACGCAGTATTTT
TRBJ2-7	.	TRBV30	.	CAWSSPIEQYF	TGTGCCTGGAGTAGTCCAATCGAGCAGTACTTC
TRBJ2-5	.	TRBV29-1	.	CSVVFGGGTQYF	TGCAGCGTTGTCTTCGGTGGGGGGACCCAGTACTTC
TRBJ1-2	.	TRBV7-9	.	CASSSTTVLYGYTF	TGTGCCAGCAGCTCAACGACCGTCCTCTATGGCTACACCTTC
TRBJ1-1	.	TRBV11-1	.	CASSTGMNTEAFF	TGTGCCAGCAGCACCGGGATGAACACTGAAGCTTTCTTT
TRBJ1-2	.	TRBV6-5	.	CASSYSGVSYGYTF	TGTGCCAGCAGTTACTCGGGGGTTTCCTATGGCTACACCTTC
TRBJ2-5	.	TRBV11-2	TRBD2	CASSSGLAVETQYF	TGTGCCAGCAGCTCGGGACTAGCGGTTGAGACCCAGTACTTC
TRBJ1-5	.	TRBV6-6	.	CASGARSQPQHF	TGTGCCAGCGGCGCAAGAAGCCAGCCCCAGCATTTT
TRBJ1-2	.	TRBV28	.	CASRAAPSDGYTF	TGTGCCAGCAGAGCCGCCCCTTCGGATGGCTACACCTTC
TRBJ2-7	.	TRBV5-6	.	CASSGRYEQYF	TGTGCCAGCAGCGGGCGGTACGAGCAGTACTTC
TRBJ2-3	.	TRBV6-1	.	CASSEVEGSGDTQYF	TGTGCCAGCAGTGAAGTGGAGGGTTCAGGAGATACGCAGTATTTT
TRBJ1-1	.	TRBV6-4	.	CASSESLHTEAFF	TGTGCCAGCAGTGAATCTCTCCACACTGAAGCTTTCTTT
TRBJ2-7	.	TRBV28	.	CASTTGFGQYF	TGTGCCAGCACCACCGGGTTTGGGCAGTACTTC
TRBJ2-7	.	TRBV7-9	TRBD2	CASSLMSGRGSYEQYF	TGTGCCAGCAGCTTAATGAGCGGGAGAGGGTCCTACGAGCAGTACTTC
TRBJ1-1	.	TRBV4-2	.	CASSQDLSVNTEAFF	TGTGCCAGCAGCCAAGATCTAAGCGTGAACACTGAAGCTTTCTTT
TRBJ2-7	once	TRBV6-5	.	CASSYSGTYSYEQYF	TGTGCCAGCAGTTACTCCGGGACCTACTCCTACGAGCAGTACTTC
TRBJ2-7	.	TRBV6-5	.	CASSYSIANEQYF	TGTGCCAGCAGTTACTCGATAGCGAACGAGCAGTACTTC
TRBJ2-1	.	TRBV5-1	.	CASSQVGASSSEQFF	TGCGCCAGCAGCCAGGTGGGGGCGTCGTCGTCTGAGCAGTTCTTC
TRBJ1-5	.	TRBV30	.	CAWSVPHGNQPQHF	TGTGCCTGGAGTGTACCTCACGGCAATCAGCCCCAGCATTTT
TRBJ2-7	.	TRBV27	TRBD1	CASSTTGGGGSYEQYF	TGTGCCAGCAGCACAACAGGGGGAGGCGGCTCCTACGAGCAGTACTTC
TRBJ2-3	.	TRBV5-1	.	CASSSTGRGTDTQYF	TGCGCCAGCAGCTCGACAGGTAGGGGGACAGATACGCAGTATTTT
TRBJ2-1	.	TRBV9	TRBD2	CASSSSGSSYNEQFF	TGTGCCAGCAGTTCCAGCGGGAGCTCCTACAATGAGCAGTTCTTC
TRBJ2-7	few	TRBV6-5	.	CASNLSREPDYEQYF	TGTGCCAGCAATTTATCCCGGGAGCCCGATTACGAGCAGTACTTC
TRBJ2-3	.	TRBV9	TRBD2	CASSTPGLASSTDTQYF	TGTGCCAGCAGCACACCGGGACTAGCGAGCAGCACAGATACGCAGTATTTT
TRBJ2-5	.	TRBV5-1	.	CASSLGFGQAGETQYF	TGCGCCAGCAGCTTGGGTTTCGGGCAGGCCGGGGAGACCCAGTACTTC
TRBJ2-5	.	TRBV7-6	.	CASSLAPTEETQYF	TGTGCCAGCAGCTTAGCTCCGACGGAAGAGACCCAGTACTTC
TRBJ2-6	.	TRBV19	TRBD1	CASRLTGVTFSGANVLTF	TGTGCCAGTAGACTGACAGGGGTTACCTTCTCTGGGGCCAACGTCCTGACTTTC
TRBJ1-5	.	TRBV28	.	CASSLLSGLDQPQHF	TGTGCCAGCAGTTTACTTTCAGGGCTGGATCAGCCCCAGCATTTT
TRBJ1-1	.	TRBV5-8	.	CASSRRVGNTEAFF	TGTGCCAGCAGCAGGAGGGTGGGAAACACTGAAGCTTTCTTT
TRBJ1-5	.	TRBV6-1	.	CASSVSGEQPQHF	TGTGCCAGCAGTGTCTCAGGGGAACAGCCCCAGCATTTT
TRBJ2-1	.	TRBV7-2	TRBD1	CASSPTGGNEQFF	TGTGCCAGCAGCCCTACAGGGGGCAATGAGCAGTTCTTC
TRBJ2-7	.	TRBV29-1	.	CSVAPARSYEQYF	TGCAGCGTTGCTCCAGCCCGCTCCTACGAGCAGTACTTC
TRBJ2-3	.	TRBV28	TRBD2	CASSRYAGVTDTQYF	TGTGCCAGCAGTCGCTACGCGGGAGTTACAGATACGCAGTATTTT
TRBJ2-7	.	TRBV4-1	.	CASSQDPTYEQYF	TGCGCCAGCAGCCAAGACCCGACCTACGAGCAGTACTTC
TRBJ2-1	.	TRBV6-1	TRBD2	CASSEGLAGYNEQFF	TGTGCCAGCAGTGAAGGCTTAGCGGGGTACAATGAGCAGTTCTTC
TRBJ1-2	.	TRBV5-6	TRBD1	CASSRQGDGYTF	TGTGCCAGCAGTCGACAGGGAGATGGCTACACCTTC
TRBJ1-1	.	TRBV7-9	.	CASSPPDRNTEAFF	TGTGCCAGCAGCCCCCCTGACAGGAACACTGAAGCTTTCTTT